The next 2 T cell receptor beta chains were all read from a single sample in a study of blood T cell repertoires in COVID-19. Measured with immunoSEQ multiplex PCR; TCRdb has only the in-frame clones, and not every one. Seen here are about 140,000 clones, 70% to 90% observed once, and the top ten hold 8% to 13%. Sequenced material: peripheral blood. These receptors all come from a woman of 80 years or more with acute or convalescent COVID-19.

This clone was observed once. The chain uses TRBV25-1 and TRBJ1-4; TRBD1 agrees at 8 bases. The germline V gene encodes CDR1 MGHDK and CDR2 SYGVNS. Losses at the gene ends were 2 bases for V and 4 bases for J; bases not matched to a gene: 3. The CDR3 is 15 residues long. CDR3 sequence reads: CASSEGQGLNEKLFF. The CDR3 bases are TGTGCCAGCAGTGAAGGACAGGGCCTTAATGAAAAACTGTTTTTT.

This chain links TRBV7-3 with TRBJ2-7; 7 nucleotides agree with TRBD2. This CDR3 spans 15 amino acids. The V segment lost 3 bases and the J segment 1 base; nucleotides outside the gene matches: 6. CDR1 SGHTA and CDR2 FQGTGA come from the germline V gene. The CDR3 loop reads CASSLTRDYSYEQYF. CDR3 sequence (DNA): TGTGCCAGCAGCTTGACCCGGGACTATTCCTACGAGCAGTACTTC.